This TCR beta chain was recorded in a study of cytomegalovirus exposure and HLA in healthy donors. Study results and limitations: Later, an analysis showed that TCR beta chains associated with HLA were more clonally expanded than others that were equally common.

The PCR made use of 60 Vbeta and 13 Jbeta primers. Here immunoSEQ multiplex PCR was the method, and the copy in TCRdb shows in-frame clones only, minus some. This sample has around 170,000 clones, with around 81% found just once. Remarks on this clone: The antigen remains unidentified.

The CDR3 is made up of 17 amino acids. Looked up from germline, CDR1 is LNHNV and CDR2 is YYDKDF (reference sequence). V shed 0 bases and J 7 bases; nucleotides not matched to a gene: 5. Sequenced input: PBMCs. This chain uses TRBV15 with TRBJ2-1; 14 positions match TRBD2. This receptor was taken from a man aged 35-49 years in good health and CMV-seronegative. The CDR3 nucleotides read TGTGCCACCAGCAGAGATTGGACTAGCGGGAGGAGGAATGAGCAGTTCTTC. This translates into CATSRDWTSGRRNEQFF. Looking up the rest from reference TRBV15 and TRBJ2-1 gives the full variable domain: DAMVIQNPRYQVTQFGKPVTLSCSQTLNHNVMYWYQQKSSQAPKLLFHYYDKDFNNEADTPDNFQSRRPNTSFCFLDIRSPGLGDTAMYLCATSRDWTSGRRNEQFFGPGTRLTVL.